This T cell receptor beta chain was identified during a study of T-cell memory formation after mild COVID-19. At the level of the study: Clusters of TCRs were largely donor specific. Study results and caveats: Clones that contracted clustered mainly in CM and EM if CD4+ and in EMRA if CD8+. Contracting clones, day 15 to 85, had balanced CD4/CD8, and later expanders favored CD4+. Certain responding clones were present in pre-infection memory, suggesting participation of cross-reactive memory.

MiXCR was run by TCRdb on the 5' RACE reads, yielding one entry per CDR3 protein. The table shows roughly 190,000 distinct CDR3 sequences, with around 20% occurring only once. CDR3 size: 15 residues. V was clipped by 0 bases and J by 5 bases; unmatched bases: 3. Germline CDR1 reads SNHLY; CDR2 reads FYNNEI. Points on this clonotype: Its antigen remains unknown.

The V and J genes are TRBV2 and TRBJ2-2; 7 positions agree with TRBD2. The sequenced material came from PBMCs or a T cell subset sorted from them (not recorded which). The clonotype was recovered from an adult woman who had mild COVID-19 (a few samples of this study predate the infection). Cell type and time point are not known. The chain's CDR3 is CASSEAQGGTGELFF. The CDR3 coding sequence is TGTGCCAGCAGTGAAGCCCAGGGAGGGACCGGGGAGCTGTTTTTT.